One TCR beta chain is described in this entry. Its antigen is unknown. CDR3 length: 15 residues. Germline loops: CDR1 LNHDA, CDR2 SQIVND (reference sequence). V shed 0 bases and J shed 5 bases, with 14 bases lying between them. This record belongs to a study of T cell responses to AZD1222 COVID-19 vaccine. Study outcomes and limitations: Only six AZD1222 recipients tested seropositive at baseline. Along spike, vaccine-associated CD4 TCRs were found throughout, with dominance at 160-218 and 743-854.

Produced via immunoSEQ multiplex PCR; TCRdb's table is partial and in-frame only. The sample carries about 140,000 clones, roughly 88% recorded once. This TCR was sampled from an adult in good health. The rearrangement links TRBV19 to TRBJ2-7; D uncertain. This sample comprised peripheral blood, obtained on day 0 of AZD1222 vaccination. The CDR3 DNA reads as TGTGCCAGTAGTATAGATAAGGTACAGTCCGACGAGCAGTACTTC. It encodes CASSIDKVQSDEQYF.